This is a list of T cell receptor beta chains from one sample in a study of beta chain features in type 1 diabetes. This table comes from immunoSEQ multiplex PCR, and its TCRdb copy is limited to in-frame clones, with some not included. The sample contains roughly 290,000 clones, roughly 8% of which appear only once. Sequencing used central memory CD4+ T cells from blood. These receptor sequences come from a woman between 18 and 30 years old in good health. The CDR3 runs from the conserved cysteine through the conserved F or W. A D gene is named only where the DNA matches it firmly. Rows may omit the clone size; those that give it use once, few, many or a size class.

TRBV4-3,TRBD2,TRBJ2-3,many,TGCGCCAGCAGCCAATCCGCCGGGGGGGCTGGCACAGATACGCAGTATTTT,CASSQSAGGAGTDTQYF
TRBV29-1,-,TRBJ2-5,-,TGCAGCGTTGTTTCCAGGGGAGAGACCCAGTACTTC,CSVVSRGETQYF
TRBV4-2,-,TRBJ2-1,-,TGTGCCAGTTCGGCCTCCGGGACTTCCGGCAATGAGCAGTTCTTC,CASSASGTSGNEQFF
TRBV7-2,-,TRBJ2-5,many,TGTGCCAGCAGCCGGTCCTGGGGGCAAGAGACCCAGTACTTC,CASSRSWGQETQYF
TRBV5-1,-,TRBJ2-3,-,TGCGCCAGCAGCTTTTCGGCACCAGGGAGAGCAGATACGCAGTATTTT,CASSFSAPGRADTQYF
TRBV5-4,-,TRBJ1-1,many,TGTGCCAGCAGGGTGGGATCGGCGAACACTGAAGCTTTCTTT,CASRVGSANTEAFF
TRBV19,-,TRBJ2-5,-,TGTGCCAGTAGTGGGGCCAAAGAGACCCAGTACTTC,CASSGAKETQYF
TRBV2,-,TRBJ2-7,-,TGTGCCAGCACCAAGTTAGGGCACGAGCAGTACTTC,CASTKLGHEQYF
TRBV2,TRBD2,TRBJ2-3,many,TGTGCCAGCAGTGGACTAGCGGCCACAGATACGCAGTATTTT,CASSGLAATDTQYF
TRBV6-5,TRBD1,TRBJ1-2,-,TGTGCCAGCAGCCGACAGGGTTTGGGTGGCTACACCTTC,CASSRQGLGGYTF
TRBV5-1,TRBD2,TRBJ2-3,few,TGCGCCAGCAGCTTGGGGGTCGGAGCGGGAGTCGAAGATACGCAGTATTTT,CASSLGVGAGVEDTQYF
TRBV6-1,-,TRBJ1-5,few,TGTGCCAGCAGTGAGAAGGGGAATAGCCAGCCCCAGCATTTT,CASSEKGNSQPQHF
TRBV18,-,TRBJ2-5,-,TGTGCCAGCTCACGGGACCGGGAGACCCAGTACTTC,CASSRDRETQYF
TRBV7-2,-,TRBJ1-2,few,TGTGCCAGCAGCCTCTTCATGGGGGGCGCGGGCTACACCTTC,CASSLFMGGAGYTF
TRBV2,TRBD1,TRBJ2-1,-,TGTGCCAGCAGCAGACAGGGTGTCGGGAATGAGCAGTTCTTC,CASSRQGVGNEQFF
TRBV11-2,-,TRBJ2-3,many,TGTGCCAGCAGCTTATCGTCGGCAGGGTGGACAGATACGCAGTATTTT,CASSLSSAGWTDTQYF
TRBV7-9,-,TRBJ2-5,few,TGTGCCAGCAGCTTGGGGGCCGCGGAGACCCAGTACTTC,CASSLGAAETQYF
TRBV11-1,-,TRBJ2-1,-,TGTGCCAGCAGCTTTAGACTGTCCCGGGACACCCTCAATGAGCAGTTCTTC,CASSFRLSRDTLNEQFF
TRBV19,-,TRBJ2-5,few,TGTGCCAGTAACCCCTCGGGAGAGGAGACCCAGTACTTC,CASNPSGEETQYF
TRBV2,-,TRBJ1-6,-,TGTGCCAGCCTCTACAGGGAGAGGTCACCCCTCCACTTT,CASLYRERSPLHF
TRBV27,-,TRBJ2-1,-,TGTGCCAGCAGTTTTCTAGCCGGGAATGAGCAGTTCTTC,CASSFLAGNEQFF
TRBV5-1,TRBD1,TRBJ2-5,-,TGCGCCAGCAGCCAAGGACAGGTGAAAGAGACCCAGTACTTC,CASSQGQVKETQYF
TRBV7-7,TRBD2,TRBJ2-1,few,TGTGCCAGCAGCTTGGGACTAGCGGGGGGCGACAATGAGCAGTTCTTC,CASSLGLAGGDNEQFF
TRBV4-2,TRBD2,TRBJ2-1,few,TGTGCCAGCAGCCGAGAATCGGGACTAGGAGGCAATGAGCAGTTCTTC,CASSRESGLGGNEQFF
TRBV7-2,-,TRBJ1-6,few,TGTGCCAGCAGCGGGGGGACACCTAATTCACCCCTCCACTTT,CASSGGTPNSPLHF
TRBV5-1,TRBD1,TRBJ2-6,-,TGCGCCAGCAGAGGGACAGGCCTCTCTGGGGCCAACGTCCTGACTTTC,CASRGTGLSGANVLTF
TRBV5-1,TRBD1,TRBJ2-5,-,TGCGCCAGCAGCTTGGCCTTCAGGACAGGGAAAGAGACCCAGTACTTC,CASSLAFRTGKETQYF
TRBV4-3,-,TRBJ2-1,many,TGCGCCAGCAGCCTTAGCTCGCCCGGCAATGAGCAGTTCTTC,CASSLSSPGNEQFF
TRBV4-3,TRBD1,TRBJ2-5,many,TGCGCCAGCAGCCTTACAGGGGTTGGGGAGACCCAGTACTTC,CASSLTGVGETQYF
TRBV2,-,TRBJ1-1,-,TGTGCCAGCAGGGATTCTGAGGCAGTGGTTGAAGCTTTCTTT,CASRDSEAVVEAFF
TRBV4-3,TRBD1,TRBJ1-4,few,TGCGCCAGCAGCCAAAGACAGGGTCCGCTGTTTTTT,CASSQRQGPLFF
TRBV6-6,TRBD1,TRBJ1-1,-,TGTGCCAGCACTCAGGGGGACGGAGCTGAAGCTTTCTTT,CASTQGDGAEAFF
TRBV25-1,-,TRBJ1-1,-,TGTGCCAGCAGTGAATATCGGGGTGGCGGCACTGAAGCTTTCTTT,CASSEYRGGGTEAFF
TRBV7-2,TRBD1,TRBJ2-7,few,TGTGCCAGCAGCTCCACAGGGACAGACTACGAGCAGTACTTC,CASSSTGTDYEQYF
TRBV11-1,-,TRBJ2-3,few,TGTGCCAGCAAGGAGAACCCCAGCACAGATACGCAGTATTTT,CASKENPSTDTQYF
TRBV7-4,-,TRBJ1-6,-,TGTGCCAGCAGCTTAGCGGGGGAGAATTCACCCCTCCACTTT,CASSLAGENSPLHF
TRBV19,TRBD1,TRBJ1-2,-,TGTGCCAGTAGTATAGGGCAGGGGGCCTTAGGAGGCTACACCTTC,CASSIGQGALGGYTF
TRBV7-8,-,TRBJ1-5,many,TGTGCCAGCAGCTACGGGGCGGATCAGCCCCAGCATTTT,CASSYGADQPQHF
TRBV19,TRBD1,TRBJ1-1,few,TGTGCCACCGGCTACAGGGGTGCTGAAGCTTTCTTT,CATGYRGAEAFF
TRBV5-5,TRBD2,TRBJ2-3,few,TGTGCCAGCAGCCCGCTAGCGGGGGGGATCACAGATACGCAGTATTTT,CASSPLAGGITDTQYF
TRBV7-9,TRBD2,TRBJ2-1,few,TGTGCCAGCAGCCTCACCTGGGGGGGCAATGAGCAGTTCTTC,CASSLTWGGNEQFF
TRBV6-5,TRBD2,TRBJ2-1,few,TGTGCCAGCGGGAATAGCGGGAGAGTACTGTTCTTC,CASGNSGRVLFF
TRBV10-3,-,TRBJ1-2,few,TGTGCCATCAGTGCTGGTTCTGGCTACACCTTC,CAISAGSGYTF
TRBV7-9,-,TRBJ1-2,-,TGTGCCAGCACCACCAACCCAAGGGGCACATATGGCTACACCTTC,CASTTNPRGTYGYTF
TRBV7-3,TRBD2,TRBJ2-5,-,TGTGCCAGCAGCTTTAGCGGGGGTCCCCAAGAGACCCAGTACTTC,CASSFSGGPQETQYF
TRBV7-9,-,TRBJ1-5,-,TGTGCCAGCAGTGACGGATTCGGGGGGAATCAGCCCCAGCATTTT,CASSDGFGGNQPQHF